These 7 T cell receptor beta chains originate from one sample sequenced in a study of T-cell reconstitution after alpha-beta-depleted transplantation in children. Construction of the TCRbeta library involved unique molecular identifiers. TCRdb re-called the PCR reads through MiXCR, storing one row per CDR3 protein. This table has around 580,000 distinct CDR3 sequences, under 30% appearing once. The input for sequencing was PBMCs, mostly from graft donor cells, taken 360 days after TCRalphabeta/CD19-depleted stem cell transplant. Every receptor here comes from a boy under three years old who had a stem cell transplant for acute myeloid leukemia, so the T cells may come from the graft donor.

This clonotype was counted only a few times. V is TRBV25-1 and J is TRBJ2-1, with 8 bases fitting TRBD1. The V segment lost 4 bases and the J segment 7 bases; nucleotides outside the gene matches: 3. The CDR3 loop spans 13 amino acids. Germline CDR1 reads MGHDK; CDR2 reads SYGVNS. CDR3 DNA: TGTGCCAGCAGTGGGGACAGGAAGAATGAGCAGTTCTTC. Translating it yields CASSGDRKNEQFF. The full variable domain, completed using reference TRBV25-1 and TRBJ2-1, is EADIYQTPRYLVIGTGKKITLECSQTMGHDKMYWYQQDPGMELHLIHYSYGVNSTEKGDLSSESTVSRIRTEHFPLTLESARPSHTSQYLCASSGDRKNEQFFGPGTRLTVL.

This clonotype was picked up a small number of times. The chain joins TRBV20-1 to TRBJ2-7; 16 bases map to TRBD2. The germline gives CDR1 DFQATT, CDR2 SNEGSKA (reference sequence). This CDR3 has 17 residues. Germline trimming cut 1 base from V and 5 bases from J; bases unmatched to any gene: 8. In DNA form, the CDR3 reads TGCAGTGCTAGAGTGCCGGGACTAGCGGGGGGGCCCCACGAGCAGTACTTC. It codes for CSARVPGLAGGPHEQYF.

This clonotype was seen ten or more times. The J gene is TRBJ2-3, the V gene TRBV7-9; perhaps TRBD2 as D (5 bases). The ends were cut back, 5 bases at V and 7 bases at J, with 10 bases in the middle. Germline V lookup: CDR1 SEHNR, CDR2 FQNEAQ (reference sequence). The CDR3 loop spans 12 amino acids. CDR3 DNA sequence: TGTGCCAGCAGCCCGGCGGGTTATACGCAGTATTTT. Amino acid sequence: CASSPAGYTQYF.

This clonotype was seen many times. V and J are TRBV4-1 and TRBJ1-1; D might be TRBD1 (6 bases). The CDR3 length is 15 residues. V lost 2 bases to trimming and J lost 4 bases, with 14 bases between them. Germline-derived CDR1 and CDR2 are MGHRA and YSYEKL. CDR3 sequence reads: CASSQRTVEGTEAFF. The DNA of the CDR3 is TGCGCCAGCAGCCAACGGACAGTGGAAGGCACTGAAGCTTTCTTT.

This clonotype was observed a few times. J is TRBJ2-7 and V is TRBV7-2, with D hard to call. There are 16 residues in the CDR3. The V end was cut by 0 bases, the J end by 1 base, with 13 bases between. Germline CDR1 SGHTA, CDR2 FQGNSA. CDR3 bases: TGTGCCAGCAGCTTAGCGGGTAGCATCCCTTCCTACGAGCAGTACTTC. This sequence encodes CASSLAGSIPSYEQYF.

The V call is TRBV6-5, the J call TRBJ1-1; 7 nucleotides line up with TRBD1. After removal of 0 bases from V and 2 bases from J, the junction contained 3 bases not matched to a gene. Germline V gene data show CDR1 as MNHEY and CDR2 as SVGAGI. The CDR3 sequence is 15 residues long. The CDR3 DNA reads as TGTGCCAGCAGTTACTCGGCAGGGGGTAACACTGAAGCTTTCTTT. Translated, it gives CASSYSAGGNTEAFF.

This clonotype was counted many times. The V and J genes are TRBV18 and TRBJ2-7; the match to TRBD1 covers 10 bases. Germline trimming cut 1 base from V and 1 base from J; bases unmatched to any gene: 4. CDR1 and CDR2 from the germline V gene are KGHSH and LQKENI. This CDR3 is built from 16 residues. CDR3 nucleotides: TGTGCCAGCTCACCACGGGGGACAGGGGTTTCCTACGAGCAGTACTTC. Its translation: CASSPRGTGVSYEQYF. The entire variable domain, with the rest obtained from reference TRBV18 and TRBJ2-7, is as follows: NAGVMQNPRHLVRRRGQEARLRCSPMKGHSHVYWYRQLPEEGLKFMVYLQKENIIDESGMPKERFSAEFPKEGPSILRIQQVVRGDSAAYFCASSPRGTGVSYEQYFGPGTRLTVT.